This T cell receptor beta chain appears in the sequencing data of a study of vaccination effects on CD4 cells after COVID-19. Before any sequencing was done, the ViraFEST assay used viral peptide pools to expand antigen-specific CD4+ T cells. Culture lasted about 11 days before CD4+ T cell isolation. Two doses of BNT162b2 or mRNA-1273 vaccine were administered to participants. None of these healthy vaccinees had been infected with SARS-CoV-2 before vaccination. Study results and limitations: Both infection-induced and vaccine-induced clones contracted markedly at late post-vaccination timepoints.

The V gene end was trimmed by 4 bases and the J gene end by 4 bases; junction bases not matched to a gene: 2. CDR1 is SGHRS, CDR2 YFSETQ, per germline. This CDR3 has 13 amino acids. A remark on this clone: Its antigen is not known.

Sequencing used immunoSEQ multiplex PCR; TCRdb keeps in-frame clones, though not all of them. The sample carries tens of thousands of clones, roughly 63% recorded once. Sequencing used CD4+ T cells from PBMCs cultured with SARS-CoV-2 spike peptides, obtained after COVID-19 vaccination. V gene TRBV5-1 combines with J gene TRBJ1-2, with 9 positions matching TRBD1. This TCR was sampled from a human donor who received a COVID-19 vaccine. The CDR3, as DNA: TGCGCCAGCAGCGCGGGACAGGGCTATGGCTACACCTTC. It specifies CASSAGQGYGYTF.